The sequence of this T cell receptor (beta chain) was determined in a study of cytomegalovirus exposure and HLA in healthy donors. Amplification used 60 Vbeta primers and 13 Jbeta primers. The protocol was immunoSEQ multiplex PCR, while the TCRdb copy is restricted to in-frame clones and leaves out a portion. The sample has approximately 80,000 clones, approximately 78% seen once. From germline, CDR1 is SGDLS and CDR2 YYNGEE. CDR3 length: 15 amino acids. The V end was cut by 3 bases, the J end by 6 bases, with 15 bases between. Donors sampled were nominally healthy, though unrecorded immune exposures were likely. Regarding this clone: The antigen remains unidentified.

Study results and caveats: The CMV antigen specificity of a few CMV-associated chains was confirmed through in vitro analysis. Later work associated roughly 17,000 TCR beta sequences with HLA alleles at 0.05 false discovery rate. Earlier results showed most TCR beta V segments being productive about 87% or about 30% of the time.

Sequenced: PBMCs. The chain employs TRBV9 and TRBJ2-2; tentative D call: TRBD2 (5 bases). This TCR was recovered from a male donor in good health and CMV-seropositive. The CDR3 region is CASSAQTSTPGELFF. The CDR3 region has the DNA TGTGCCAGCAGCGCCCAAACTAGTACACCCGGGGAGCTGTTTTTT.